The rows below give T cell receptor beta chains drawn from one sample of a study of cytomegalovirus exposure and HLA in healthy donors. Sequencing was performed with immunoSEQ multiplex PCR; in TCRdb, only in-frame clones are kept and a portion is missing. The sample consists of 80,000 or so clones, roughly 60% of them appearing once. Sequencing used PBMCs. Receptors originate from a young man in good health and CMV-seropositive. The CDR3 runs from the conserved cysteine through the conserved F or W. D genes are given only for firm matches. Not all rows give a size; the values are once, few, many and, for expanded clones, a class.

CDR3	DNA	V	size	J	D
CASSFGQKNTEAFF	TGCGCCAGCAGCTTCGGACAGAAGAACACTGAAGCTTTCTTT	TRBV5-1	-	TRBJ1-1	-
CASRTVTGSSYEQYF	TGTGCCAGCAGGACAGTGACAGGGAGCTCCTACGAGCAGTACTTC	TRBV4-2	-	TRBJ2-7	TRBD1
CAISDKRGSSYEQYF	TGTGCCATCAGTGATAAGCGGGGGAGCTCCTACGAGCAGTACTTC	TRBV10-3	few	TRBJ2-7	TRBD2
CASSVGLGVGDTQYF	TGTGCCAGCAGCGTAGGTTTAGGGGTCGGAGATACGCAGTATTTT	TRBV9	-	TRBJ2-3	-
CASSVGLAGGTDTQYF	TGTGCCAGCAGCGTAGGGCTAGCGGGAGGCACAGATACGCAGTATTTT	TRBV9	once	TRBJ2-3	TRBD2
CASSLHPGTGNTIYF	TGCGCCAGCAGCTTGCACCCCGGGACAGGAAACACCATATATTTT	TRBV5-1	-	TRBJ1-3	-
CASSQGQQGNQPQHF	TGCGCCAGCAGCCAAGGTCAACAGGGCAATCAGCCCCAGCATTTT	TRBV4-1	medium-sized	TRBJ1-5	-
CASSLRGTGELFF	TGTGCCAGCAGTTTAAGGGGCACCGGGGAGCTGTTTTTT	TRBV28	few	TRBJ2-2	-
CASSPAGNYGYTF	TGTGCCAGCAGTCCGGCAGGGAACTATGGCTACACCTTC	TRBV27	-	TRBJ1-2	-
CASSEPAGGYQETQYF	TGTGCCAGCAGTGAACCTGCAGGGGGTTATCAAGAGACCCAGTACTTC	TRBV6-1	-	TRBJ2-5	TRBD1
CASSPSGGTMTQFF	TGTGCCAGCAGCCCGAGCGGAGGTACAATGACGCAGTTCTTC	TRBV16	-	TRBJ2-1	-